This is a list of T cell receptor beta chains from one sample in a study of blood T cell repertoires in COVID-19. The data were produced by immunoSEQ multiplex PCR, yet TCRdb's version contains in-frame clones alone and is incomplete. Here the sample spans approximately 240,000 clones, 75% to 95% being singletons. Sequencing was performed on PBMCs or T cells enriched from blood (not recorded which). The receptors here all came from a woman aged 18-30 years who had recovered from COVID-19. Each CDR3 is given with its conserved first and last residue.

v_gene,j_gene,CDR3aa
TRBV9,TRBJ2-3,CASSRRGQDTQYF
TRBV6-5,TRBJ1-2,CASSPGGYGYTF
TRBV7-9,TRBJ2-1,CASSPLSSYNEQFF
TRBV5-8,TRBJ2-1,CASSLAGGALHEQFF
TRBV19,TRBJ1-5,CASSTQGRSNQPQHF
TRBV2,TRBJ2-2,CASRGEGGELFF
TRBV21-1,TRBJ2-2,CASSKGGGRVITGELFF
TRBV7-9,TRBJ1-1,CASSRERGFNAEAFF
TRBV25-1,TRBJ2-7,CASSEYDGGIYEQYF
TRBV5-4,TRBJ2-3,CASSSGGIVDTQYF
TRBV12-3/TRBV12-4,TRBJ2-7,CASSLPPLYEQYF